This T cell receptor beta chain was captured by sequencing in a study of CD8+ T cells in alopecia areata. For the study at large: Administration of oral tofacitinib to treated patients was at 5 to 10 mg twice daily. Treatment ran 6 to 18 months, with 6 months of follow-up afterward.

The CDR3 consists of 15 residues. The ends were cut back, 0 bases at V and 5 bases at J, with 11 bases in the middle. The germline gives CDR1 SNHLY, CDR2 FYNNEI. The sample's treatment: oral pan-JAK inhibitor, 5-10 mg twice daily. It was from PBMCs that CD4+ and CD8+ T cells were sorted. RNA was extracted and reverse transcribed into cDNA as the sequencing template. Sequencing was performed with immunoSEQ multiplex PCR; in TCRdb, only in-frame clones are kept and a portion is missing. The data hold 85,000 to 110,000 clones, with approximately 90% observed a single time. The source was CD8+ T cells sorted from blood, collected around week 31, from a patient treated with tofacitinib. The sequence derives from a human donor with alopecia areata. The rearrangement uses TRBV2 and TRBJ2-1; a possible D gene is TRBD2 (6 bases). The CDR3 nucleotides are TGTGCCAGCAGTGAAGCACGGCGGGGTAACAATGAGCAGTTCTTC. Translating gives CASSEARRGNNEQFF.